The 22 T cell receptor beta chains presented below share a single source sample, sequenced in a study of T cell responses to AZD1222 COVID-19 vaccine. The repertoire was sequenced with immunoSEQ multiplex PCR; TCRdb's copy has only in-frame clones and lacks some. The sample includes around 130,000 clones, about nine tenths seen only once; the top ten take about 8.3%. This material consisted of peripheral blood, taken on day 0 of AZD1222 vaccination. These receptors were taken from an adult in good health.

CDR3 amino acids: CATSRLGGSDYNEQFF. Written as DNA, the CDR3 is TGTGCCACCAGCAGACTCGGGGGTAGCGACTACAATGAGCAGTTCTTC. The genes are TRBV15 and TRBJ2-1, with a tentative D call TRBD2 (6 bases). The CDR3 has 16 residues. The V end lost 2 bases, the J end lost 3 bases, and 14 bases lay between the germline ends. Germline CDR1 LNHNV, CDR2 YYDKDF (reference sequence).

The J gene is TRBJ1-2, the V gene TRBV10-3; TRBD1 matches at 7 bases. This CDR3 spans 15 amino acids. Germline CDR1 and CDR2: ENHRY and SYGVKD. V lost 10 bases to trimming and J lost 8 bases; unmatched junction nucleotides: 19. The DNA for the CDR3 is TGTGCCACTAAACAGGGGAGTCGGTTATCAGGAGGCTACACCTTC. Residues: CATKQGSRLSGGYTF.

The J gene is TRBJ2-3, the V gene TRBV5-5, with TRBD1 as a possible D gene (6 bases). Germline V lookup: CDR1 SGHKS, CDR2 YYEKEE (reference sequence). The CDR3 has 14 amino acids. Trimming pared 2 bases from V and 1 base from J, leaving 8 bases between. CDR3 sequence (DNA): TGTGCCAGCAGCTTCGAGGGGGGCACAGATACGCAGTATTTT. It specifies CASSFEGGTDTQYF.

Here the CDR3 DNA reads TGTGCCAGCAGGGGACAGGGGCCTATCTATGGCTACACCTTC. Translated, it gives CASRGQGPIYGYTF. The J gene is TRBJ1-2, the V gene TRBV7-8; TRBD1 agrees at 10 bases. The CDR3 consists of 14 residues. Trimming cost V 6 bases and J 4 bases; bases outside gene matches: 5. CDR1 SGHVS and CDR2 FQNEAQ come from the germline V gene.

This chain connects TRBV5-1 to TRBJ2-6; D remains ambiguous. CDR1 is SGHRS, CDR2 YFSETQ, per germline. Trimming stripped 0 bases from V and 0 bases from J, with 7 bases between. CDR3 length: 16 amino acids. DNA of the CDR3: TGCGCCAGCAGCTTGGGCGGTGGCTCTGGGGCCAACGTCCTGACTTTC. It encodes CASSLGGGSGANVLTF.

This chain uses TRBV11-2 with TRBJ1-4; D unclear. Trimming pared 8 bases from V and 0 bases from J, leaving 10 bases between. CDR1 SGHAT and CDR2 FQNNGV come from the germline V gene. The length of the CDR3 is 14 residues. CDR3 DNA: TGTGCCAGCCGCCGAGATTCAACTAATGAAAAACTGTTTTTT. Translated, it gives CASRRDSTNEKLFF.

The chain combines TRBV4-3 with TRBJ2-7; 9 bases agree with TRBD2. The CDR3 runs 19 residues. Germline V CDR1 and CDR2: LGHNA, YSLEER. Trimming took 3 bases from V and 4 from J; bases not matched to a gene: 19. The CDR3 bases are TGCGCCAGCAGCCAGGAAGGACTCCTGGGAATAGCGGGGGAGTACGAGCAGTACTTC. Its protein product is CASSQEGLLGIAGEYEQYF.

This chain joins TRBV5-6 and TRBJ1-4; 8 nucleotides agree with TRBD1. This CDR3 has 15 amino acids. Germline-derived CDR1 and CDR2 are SGHDT and YYEEEE. Trimming removed 2 bases from V and 8 bases from J; junction bases left unmatched: 8. For the CDR3, the DNA is TGTGCCAGCAGCTTCCCAGGGGGCTTAGGAGAAAAACTGTTTTTT. It yields the protein CASSFPGGLGEKLFF.

The chain has TRBV5-5 and TRBJ1-1, with 8 nucleotides matching TRBD1. Unmatched junction bases numbered 10, after V lost 2 bases and J lost 4 bases. Per germline, CDR1 SGHKS and CDR2 YYEKEE (reference sequence). CDR3 size: 16 residues. The CDR3 region is CASSFTFRGLFTEAFF. The CDR3 bases are TGTGCCAGCAGCTTTACTTTCAGGGGGCTTTTCACTGAAGCTTTCTTT.

This clone was detected ten times or more. The chain joins TRBV20-1 to TRBJ2-1, with no clear D. V was trimmed by 3 bases and J by 9 bases, leaving 12 bases between them. The CDR3 covers 12 residues. The germline CDR1 and CDR2 sequences are DFQATT and SNEGSKA (reference sequence). CDR3 region: CSASYTPVEQFF. The CDR3 DNA reads TGCAGTGCTAGTTACACACCGGTTGAGCAGTTCTTC.

V usage is TRBV9 and J usage is TRBJ1-1, with D unclear. Germline V gene data show CDR1 as SGDLS and CDR2 as YYNGEE. V dropped 0 bases and J dropped 2 bases, with 8 bases sitting between them. The length of the CDR3 is 14 residues. CDR3 loop: CASSVGEANTEAFF. CDR3 in DNA: TGTGCCAGCAGCGTAGGTGAGGCCAACACTGAAGCTTTCTTT. The full variable domain, its missing parts supplied by reference TRBV9 and TRBJ1-1, is DSGVTQTPKHLITATGQRVTLRCSPRSGDLSVYWYQQSLDQGLQFLIQYYNGEERAKGNILERFSAQQFPDLHSELNLSSLELGDSALYFCASSVGEANTEAFFGQGTRLTVV.

V is TRBV10-2 and J is TRBJ1-5; D not certain. Deletions cut 5 bases from V and 4 bases from J, with 12 bases between. The CDR3 length is 14 residues. Germline V gene lookup returns CDR1 WSHSY and CDR2 SAAADI. The CDR3 DNA is TGCGCCAGCAGTAGTTCCTCCTTAAATCAGCCCCAGCATTTT. Its translation: CASSSSSLNQPQHF.

V and J are TRBV5-4 and TRBJ1-1; TRBD1 might be the D (5 bases). CDR1 SGHNT and CDR2 YYREEE come from the germline V gene (reference sequence). Trimming shortened V by 4 bases and J by 4 bases, and 14 bases separated the two germline ends. This CDR3 has 14 residues. CDR3: CASSREGAGTEAFF. In DNA form, the CDR3 reads TGTGCCAGCAGCCGTGAAGGGGCGGGCACTGAAGCTTTCTTT.

The chain recombines TRBV3-1 (or the pseudogene TRBV3-2) with TRBJ1-1; D not certain. V lost 0 bases to trimming and J lost 6 bases, with 8 bases between them. CDR3 length: 13 residues. The germline V gene has CDR1 LGHDT and CDR2 YNNKEL (reference sequence). CDR3 protein: CASSQDREPEAFF. In DNA form, the CDR3 reads TGTGCCAGCAGCCAAGATAGGGAGCCTGAAGCTTTCTTT.

This rearrangement joins TRBV5-1 to TRBJ2-7; D not resolved. The germline V and J ends were trimmed by 3 bases and 1 base, with 11 bases remaining between them. From germline, CDR1 is SGHRS and CDR2 YFSETQ. This CDR3 comprises 14 residues. For the CDR3, the DNA is TGCGCCAGCAGCTCGGACGGACCTTCCTACGAGCAGTACTTC. Translating gives CASSSDGPSYEQYF.

V gene TRBV11-3 combines with J gene TRBJ2-4, with 8 bases lining up with TRBD2. The J segment lost 15 bases and the V segment lost 6 bases, leaving 10 bases of the junction unmatched. Looked up from germline, CDR1 is SGHNT and CDR2 is YENEEA. The CDR3 length is 12 residues. The CDR3 spells CASSTLGGGLYF. In nucleotides, the CDR3 is TGTGCCAGCAGTACACTCGGCGGGGGGCTGTACTTC.

The chain uses TRBV11-2 and TRBJ2-7, with a tentative D call TRBD1 (5 bases). This CDR3 region has 16 residues. The ends were cut back, 1 base at V and 0 bases at J, with 13 bases in the middle. Germline CDR1 is SGHAT and CDR2 is FQNNGV. As DNA, the CDR3 is TGTGCCAGCAGCTTAGGAGGCCAGGGTAGCTCCTACGAGCAGTACTTC. Translated: CASSLGGQGSSYEQYF. Full variable domain (remainder filled in from reference TRBV11-2 and TRBJ2-7): EAGVAQSPRYKIIEKRQSVAFWCNPISGHATLYWYQQILGQGPKLLIQFQNNGVVDDSQLPKDRFSAERLKGVDSTLKIQPAKLEDSAVYLCASSLGGQGSSYEQYFGPGTRLTVT.

The CDR3 reads CASSPGGLLFDEQFF. CDR3 DNA: TGTGCCAGCAGCCCCGGGGGACTACTTTTCGATGAGCAGTTCTTC. The chain has TRBV2 and TRBJ2-1, with 7 bases lining up with TRBD2. CDR3 size: 15 residues. Germline V lookup: CDR1 SNHLY, CDR2 FYNNEI. V shed 6 bases, J shed 8 bases, and the junction held 13 bases outside the gene matches.

This clone has more than one count but fewer than ten. This chain uses TRBV9 with TRBJ2-1, with 7 bases identical to TRBD2. Germline V lookup: CDR1 SGDLS, CDR2 YYNGEE. The CDR3 length is 17 residues. V was clipped by 5 bases and J by 2 bases; unmatched bases: 13. The CDR3 here is CASSLGSETSPYNEQFF. The CDR3 DNA reads TGTGCCAGCAGTTTAGGGTCGGAGACTAGCCCCTACAATGAGCAGTTCTTC.

This clone is a singleton in its sample. CDR3 sequence (DNA): TGTGCCAGCAGCTTAGTCGAGCCCGGGGAGCTGTTTTTT. It translates to CASSLVEPGELFF. The J gene is TRBJ2-2, the V gene TRBV7-2, with D unresolved. This CDR3 is 13 amino acids long. The ends were cut back, 1 base at V and 6 bases at J, with 6 bases in the middle. Germline V gene lookup returns CDR1 SGHTA and CDR2 FQGNSA.

The chain has TRBV5-4 and TRBJ2-7, with 13 positions matching TRBD2. The germline V gene has CDR1 SGHNT and CDR2 YYREEE (reference sequence). The CDR3 runs 15 residues. Trimming took 4 bases from V and 2 from J; bases not matched to a gene: 3. For the CDR3, the DNA is TGTGCCAGCAGCGTTGGACTAGCGGGAGCCTACGAGCAGTACTTC. The encoded protein is CASSVGLAGAYEQYF. Complete variable domain (other parts from reference TRBV5-4 and TRBJ2-7): ETGVTQSPTHLIKTRGQQVTLRCSSQSGHNTVSWYQQALGQGPQFIFQYYREEENGRGNFPPRFSGLQFPNYSSELNVNALELDDSALYLCASSVGLAGAYEQYFGPGTRLTVT.

The chain employs TRBV25-1 and TRBJ2-7; 8 positions agree with TRBD2. The germline gives CDR1 MGHDK, CDR2 SYGVNS. Trimming removed 4 bases from V and 0 bases from J; junction bases left unmatched: 8. The CDR3 length is 16 residues. CDR3 DNA: TGTGCCAGCAGTGTTAAGGCCGGGACTAGCTCCTACGAGCAGTACTTC. Its translation is CASSVKAGTSSYEQYF.